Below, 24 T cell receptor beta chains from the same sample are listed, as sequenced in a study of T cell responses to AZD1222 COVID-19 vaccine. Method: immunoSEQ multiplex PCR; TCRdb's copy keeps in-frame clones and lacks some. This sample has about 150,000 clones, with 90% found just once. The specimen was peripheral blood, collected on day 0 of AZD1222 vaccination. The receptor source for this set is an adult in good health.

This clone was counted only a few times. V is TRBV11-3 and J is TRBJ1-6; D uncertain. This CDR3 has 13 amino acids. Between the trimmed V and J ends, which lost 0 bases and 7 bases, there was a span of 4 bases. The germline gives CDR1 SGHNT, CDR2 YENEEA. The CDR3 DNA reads TGTGCCAGCAGCTTAGAAAGGAATTCACCCCTCCACTTT. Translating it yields CASSLERNSPLHF. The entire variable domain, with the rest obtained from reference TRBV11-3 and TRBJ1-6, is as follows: EAGVVQSPRYKIIEKKQPVAFWCNPISGHNTLYWYLQNLGQGPELLIRYENEEAVDDSQLPKDRFSAERLKGVDSTLKIQPAELGDSAVYLCASSLERNSPLHFGNGTRLTVT.

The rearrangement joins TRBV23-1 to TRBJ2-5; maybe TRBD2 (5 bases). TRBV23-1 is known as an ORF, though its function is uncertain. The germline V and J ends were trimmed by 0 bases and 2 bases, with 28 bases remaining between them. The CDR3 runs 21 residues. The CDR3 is CASSQSSWGTTTDLYQETQYF. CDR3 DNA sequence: TGCGCCAGCAGTCAATCTTCCTGGGGAACAACGACGGACTTATATCAAGAGACCCAGTACTTC.

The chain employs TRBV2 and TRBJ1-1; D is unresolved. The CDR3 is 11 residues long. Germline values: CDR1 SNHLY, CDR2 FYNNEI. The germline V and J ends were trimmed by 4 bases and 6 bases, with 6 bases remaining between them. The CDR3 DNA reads TGTGCCAGCAGTGTGGAGGCTGAAGCTTTCTTT. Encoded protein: CASSVEAEAFF.

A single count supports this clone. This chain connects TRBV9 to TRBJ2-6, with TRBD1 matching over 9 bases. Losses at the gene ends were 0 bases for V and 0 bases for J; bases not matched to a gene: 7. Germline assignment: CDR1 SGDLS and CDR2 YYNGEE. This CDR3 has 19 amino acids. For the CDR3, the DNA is TGTGCCAGCAGCGTAGATAGGGACAGGGATATCTCTGGGGCCAACGTCCTGACTTTC. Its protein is CASSVDRDRDISGANVLTF. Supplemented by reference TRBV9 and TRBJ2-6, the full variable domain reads DSGVTQTPKHLITATGQRVTLRCSPRSGDLSVYWYQQSLDQGLQFLIQYYNGEERAKGNILERFSAQQFPDLHSELNLSSLELGDSALYFCASSVDRDRDISGANVLTFGAGSRLTVL.

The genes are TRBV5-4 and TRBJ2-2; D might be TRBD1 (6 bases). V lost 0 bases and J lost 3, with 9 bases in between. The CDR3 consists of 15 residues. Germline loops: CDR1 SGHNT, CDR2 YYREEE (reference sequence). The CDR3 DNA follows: TGTGCCAGCAGCTTGGGGGGGCACGACACCGGGGAGCTGTTTTTT. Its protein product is CASSLGGHDTGELFF.

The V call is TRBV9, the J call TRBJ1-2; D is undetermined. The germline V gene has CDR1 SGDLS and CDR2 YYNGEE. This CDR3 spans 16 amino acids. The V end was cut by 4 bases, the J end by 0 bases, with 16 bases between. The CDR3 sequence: CASSRLTQASNYGYTF. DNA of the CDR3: TGTGCCAGCAGCCGGCTCACACAAGCCTCTAACTATGGCTACACCTTC.

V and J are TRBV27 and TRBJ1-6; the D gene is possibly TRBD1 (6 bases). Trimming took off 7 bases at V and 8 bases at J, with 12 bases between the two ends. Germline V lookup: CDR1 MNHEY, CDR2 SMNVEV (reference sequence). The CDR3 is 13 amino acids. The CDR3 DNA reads TGTGCCAGCAAGAGGGGGAGCCATTCACCCCTCCACTTT. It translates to CASKRGSHSPLHF.

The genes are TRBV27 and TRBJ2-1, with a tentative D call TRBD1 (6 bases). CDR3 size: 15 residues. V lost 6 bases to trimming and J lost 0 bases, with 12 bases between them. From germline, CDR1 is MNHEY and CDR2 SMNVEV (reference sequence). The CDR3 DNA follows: TGTGCCAGCAGGCTCCTGGGGGCCTCCTACAATGAGCAGTTCTTC. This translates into CASRLLGASYNEQFF.

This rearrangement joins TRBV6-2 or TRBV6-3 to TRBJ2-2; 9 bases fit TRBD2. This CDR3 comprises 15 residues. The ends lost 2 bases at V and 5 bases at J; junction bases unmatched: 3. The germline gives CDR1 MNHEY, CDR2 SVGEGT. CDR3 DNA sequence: TGTGCCAGCAGTTACGAGGCGGGAGGGACCGGGGAGCTGTTTTTT. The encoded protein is CASSYEAGGTGELFF.

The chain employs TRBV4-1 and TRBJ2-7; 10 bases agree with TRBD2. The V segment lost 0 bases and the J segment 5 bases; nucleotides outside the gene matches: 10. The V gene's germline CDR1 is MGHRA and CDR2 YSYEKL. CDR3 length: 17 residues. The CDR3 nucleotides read TGCGCCAGCAGCCAAGAGGCAGCGGGAGGGCCTCGTAACGAGCAGTACTTC. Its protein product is CASSQEAAGGPRNEQYF.

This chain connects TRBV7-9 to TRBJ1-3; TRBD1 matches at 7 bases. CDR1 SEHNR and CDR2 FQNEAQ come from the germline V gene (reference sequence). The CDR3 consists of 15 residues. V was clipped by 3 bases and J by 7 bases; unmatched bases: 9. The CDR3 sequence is CASSLQTGSANTIYF. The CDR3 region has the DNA TGTGCCAGCAGCTTGCAGACAGGGAGCGCGAACACCATATATTTT.

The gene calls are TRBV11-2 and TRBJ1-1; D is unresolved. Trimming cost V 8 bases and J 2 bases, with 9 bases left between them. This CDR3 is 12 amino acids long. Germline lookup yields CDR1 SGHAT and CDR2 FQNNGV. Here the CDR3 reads CASGPTNTEAFF. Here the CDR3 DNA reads TGTGCCAGCGGCCCAACTAACACTGAAGCTTTCTTT.

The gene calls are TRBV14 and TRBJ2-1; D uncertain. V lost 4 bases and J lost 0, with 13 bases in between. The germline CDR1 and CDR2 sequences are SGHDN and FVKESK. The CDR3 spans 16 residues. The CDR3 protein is CASSRAGPSSYNEQFF. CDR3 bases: TGTGCCAGCAGCCGCGCCGGGCCTAGCTCCTACAATGAGCAGTTCTTC.

For the CDR3, the DNA is TGCGCCAGCAGCTTGGCCCCCGGGACAGGTCGGCGAGGGCTAGTAGGAGAGACCCAGTACTTC. Translated: CASSLAPGTGRRGLVGETQYF. The chain employs TRBV5-1 and TRBJ2-5; 8 bases map to TRBD1. Trimming removed 0 bases from V and 4 bases from J; junction bases left unmatched: 23. Germline loops: CDR1 SGHRS, CDR2 YFSETQ. CDR3 size: 21 residues.

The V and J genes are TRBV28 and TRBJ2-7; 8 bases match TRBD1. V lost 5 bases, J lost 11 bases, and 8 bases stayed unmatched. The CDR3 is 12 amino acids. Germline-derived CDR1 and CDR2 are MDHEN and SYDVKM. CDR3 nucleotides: TGTGCCAGCAGTCCCCAGGGGGCGTTGAAGTACTTC. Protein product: CASSPQGALKYF.

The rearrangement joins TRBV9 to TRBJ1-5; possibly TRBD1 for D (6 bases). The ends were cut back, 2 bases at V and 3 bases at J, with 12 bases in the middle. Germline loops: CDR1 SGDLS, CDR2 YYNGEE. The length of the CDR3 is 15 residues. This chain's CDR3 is CASSVGADYNQPQHF. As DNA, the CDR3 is TGTGCCAGCAGCGTGGGGGCAGACTACAATCAGCCCCAGCATTTT.

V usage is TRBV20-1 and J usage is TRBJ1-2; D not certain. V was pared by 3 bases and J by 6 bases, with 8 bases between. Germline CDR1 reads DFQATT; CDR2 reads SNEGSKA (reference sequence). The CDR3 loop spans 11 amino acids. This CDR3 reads CSASNGDGYTF. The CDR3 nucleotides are TGCAGTGCTAGTAACGGAGATGGCTACACCTTC.

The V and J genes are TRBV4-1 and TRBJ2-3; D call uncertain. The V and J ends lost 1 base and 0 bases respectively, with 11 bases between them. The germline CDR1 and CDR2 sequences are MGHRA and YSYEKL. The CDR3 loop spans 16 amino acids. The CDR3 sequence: CASSQVPDFSTDTQYF. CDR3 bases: TGCGCCAGCAGCCAAGTTCCAGATTTTAGCACAGATACGCAGTATTTT.

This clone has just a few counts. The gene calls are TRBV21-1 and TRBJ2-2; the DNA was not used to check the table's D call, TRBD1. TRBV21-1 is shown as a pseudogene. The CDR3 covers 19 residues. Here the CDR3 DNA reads TGTGCCAGCAGCAAAGGAGAGACAGGGGGCGTCAGTAGGACCGGGGAGCTGTTTTTT. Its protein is CASSKGETGGVSRTGELFF.

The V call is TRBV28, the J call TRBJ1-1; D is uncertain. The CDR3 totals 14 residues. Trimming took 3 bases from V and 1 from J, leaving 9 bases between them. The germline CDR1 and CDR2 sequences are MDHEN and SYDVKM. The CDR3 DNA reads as TGTGCCAGCAGTTTCCCCACCTCGAACACTGAAGCTTTCTTT. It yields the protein CASSFPTSNTEAFF.

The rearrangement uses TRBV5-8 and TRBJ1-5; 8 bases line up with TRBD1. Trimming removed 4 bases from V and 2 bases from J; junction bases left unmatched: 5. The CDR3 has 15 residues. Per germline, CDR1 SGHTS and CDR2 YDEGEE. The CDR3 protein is CASSPGQAGNQPQHF. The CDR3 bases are TGTGCCAGCAGCCCGGGACAGGCGGGCAATCAGCCCCAGCATTTT.

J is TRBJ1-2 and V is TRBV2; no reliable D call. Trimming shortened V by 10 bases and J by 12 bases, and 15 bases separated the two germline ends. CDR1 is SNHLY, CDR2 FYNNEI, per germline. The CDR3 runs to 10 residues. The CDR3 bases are TGTGCCACCCAACCGGAGGTAGACACCTTC. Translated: CATQPEVDTF.

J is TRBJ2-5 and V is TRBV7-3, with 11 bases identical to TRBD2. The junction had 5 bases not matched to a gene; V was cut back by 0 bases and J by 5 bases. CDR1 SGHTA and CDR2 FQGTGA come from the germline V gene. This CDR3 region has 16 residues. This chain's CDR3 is CASSLTSGRGGETQYF. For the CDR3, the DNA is TGTGCCAGCAGCTTAACTAGCGGGAGGGGTGGCGAGACCCAGTACTTC.

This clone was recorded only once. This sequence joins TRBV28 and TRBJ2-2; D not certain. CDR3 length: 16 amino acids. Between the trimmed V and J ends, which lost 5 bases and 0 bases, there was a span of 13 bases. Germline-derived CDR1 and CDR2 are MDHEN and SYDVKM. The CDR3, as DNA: TGTGCCAGCAGTAATGCACGGACGACGAACACCGGGGAGCTGTTTTTT. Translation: CASSNARTTNTGELFF.